A single sample gave rise to the 13 T cell receptor beta chains below, sequenced in a study of blood T cell repertoires in COVID-19. The table came from immunoSEQ multiplex PCR; TCRdb's copy has only in-frame clones and leaves some out. The table lists about 120,000 clones, approximately 82% of them singletons. Sequenced material: peripheral blood. The receptors stem from an elderly woman with acute or convalescent COVID-19.

The chain is built from TRBV7-9 and TRBJ1-5; 9 bases agree with TRBD1. V lost 1 base to trimming and J lost 6 bases; unmatched junction nucleotides: 4. This CDR3 comprises 15 residues. Germline-derived CDR1 and CDR2 are SEHNR and FQNEAQ (reference sequence). The CDR3 sequence: CASSLEGQGGQPQHF. As DNA, the CDR3 is TGTGCCAGCAGCTTAGAGGGACAGGGTGGTCAGCCCCAGCATTTT.

J is TRBJ1-6 and V is TRBV4-2, with a possible D match to TRBD1 (5 bases). CDR3 size: 15 residues. Germline V gives CDR1 LGHNA, CDR2 YNFKEQ. The V and J ends lost 1 base and 7 bases respectively, with 11 bases between them. As DNA, the CDR3 is TGTGCCAGCAGCCAAGCCACAGGACCCAATTCACCCCTCCACTTT. It specifies CASSQATGPNSPLHF.

The chain is built from TRBV10-3 and TRBJ2-3, with a tentative D call TRBD1 (6 bases). The CDR3 covers 14 residues. Germline V CDR1 and CDR2: ENHRY, SYGVKD. V was pared by 4 bases and J by 3 bases, with 11 bases between. The CDR3: CAISARDMTDTQYF. DNA for the CDR3: TGTGCCATCAGTGCCAGGGACATGACAGATACGCAGTATTTT.

The CDR3 reads CASSPRNSDRGETQYF. DNA of the CDR3: TGTGCCAGCTCACCACGTAATTCTGACAGGGGAGAGACCCAGTACTTC. This chain uses TRBV18 with TRBJ2-5; 8 bases fit TRBD1. This CDR3 is built from 16 residues. The junction had 8 bases not matched to a gene; V was cut back by 1 base and J by 4 bases. Germline CDR1 KGHSH, CDR2 LQKENI.

V is TRBV7-8 and J is TRBJ2-1; TRBD2 matches at 11 bases. The trim removed 8 bases at V and 0 bases at J, leaving 12 bases unmatched. The CDR3 is 18 amino acids. Germline V gene data show CDR1 as SGHVS and CDR2 as FQNEAQ. CDR3 residues: CASYGGTSGPSSYNEQFF. DNA for the CDR3: TGTGCCAGCTACGGGGGGACTAGCGGACCAAGCTCCTACAATGAGCAGTTCTTC.

The rearrangement uses TRBV20-1 and TRBJ2-1; possibly TRBD2 for D (6 bases). The V and J ends lost 7 bases and 10 bases respectively, with 14 bases between them. Germline V gives CDR1 DFQATT, CDR2 SNEGSKA (reference sequence). This CDR3 is 11 amino acids long. Written as DNA, the CDR3 is TGCAGTGTCCGGGGGAGTTCGGAGCAGTTCTTC. This translates into CSVRGSSEQFF.

J is TRBJ2-5 and V is TRBV27; the D is unclear. The V end lost 1 base, the J end lost 2 bases, and 8 bases lay between the germline ends. In germline, CDR1 is MNHEY, CDR2 SMNVEV (reference sequence). This CDR3 spans 14 amino acids. The CDR3, as DNA: TGTGCCAGCAGTTTATTTGGGCAGCAAGAGACCCAGTACTTC. Translating it yields CASSLFGQQETQYF.

This clone was counted between two and nine times. The chain uses TRBV5-5 and TRBJ2-7, with TRBD1 matching over 8 bases. Germline V CDR1 and CDR2: SGHKS, YYEKEE (reference sequence). This CDR3 is built from 13 residues. Germline trimming cut 5 bases from V and 6 bases from J; bases unmatched to any gene: 7. The DNA of the CDR3 is TGTGCCAGCAGAGGACAGGGATCTGTCGAGCAGTACTTC. Translation: CASRGQGSVEQYF.

The chain couples TRBV4-2 to TRBJ2-5, with 7 nucleotides matching TRBD1. The CDR3 contains 15 residues. Germline V gives CDR1 LGHNA, CDR2 YNFKEQ. Losses at the gene ends were 4 bases for V and 2 bases for J; bases not matched to a gene: 7. For the CDR3, the DNA is TGTGCCAGCAGCCGGACACAGGGGCCTCAAGAGACCCAGTACTTC. The encoded protein is CASSRTQGPQETQYF.

The chain employs TRBV11-3 and TRBJ2-1; D might be TRBD1 (6 bases). Per the germline V gene, CDR1 is SGHNT and CDR2 is YENEEA. CDR3 length equals 15 residues. Trimming removed 5 bases at V and 2 bases at J, with 13 bases between. The DNA for the CDR3 is TGTGCCAGCAGCACAAGACAGGAAACCTACAATGAGCAGTTCTTC. The encoded protein is CASSTRQETYNEQFF.

The chain joins TRBV7-2 to TRBJ2-1; 9 nucleotides align to TRBD2. J gave up 6 bases and V 4 bases, and 10 bases lay outside the gene matches. CDR3 length: 16 amino acids. Looked up from germline, CDR1 is SGHTA and CDR2 is FQGNSA. DNA of the CDR3: TGTGCCAGCAGCTACCAGCGGGGGGCCCGAACCAATGAGCAGTTCTTC. Translated, it gives CASSYQRGARTNEQFF.

This clone came up many times. The chain uses TRBV5-4 and TRBJ2-5, with 12 bases aligning to TRBD1. The J segment lost 4 bases and the V segment lost 3 bases, leaving 4 bases of the junction unmatched. Germline V gives CDR1 SGHNT, CDR2 YYREEE (reference sequence). The CDR3 contains 15 residues. The CDR3 DNA reads as TGTGCCAGCAGCTCGGGACAGGGGGCGGGAGAGACCCAGTACTTC. It specifies CASSSGQGAGETQYF.

V and J are TRBV19 and TRBJ2-7, with 7 bases aligning to TRBD2. The CDR3 has 15 amino acids. The germline V gene has CDR1 LNHDA and CDR2 SQIVND (reference sequence). V shed 6 bases, J shed 6 bases, and the junction held 14 bases outside the gene matches. The CDR3 spells CASSLLTGGIPEQYF. In DNA, the CDR3 is TGTGCCAGTAGCCTACTGACGGGGGGAATACCCGAGCAGTACTTC. Combining the CDR3 with reference TRBV19 and TRBJ2-7 gives the whole variable domain DGGITQSPKYLFRKEGQNVTLSCEQNLNHDAMYWYRQDPGQGLRLIYYSQIVNDFQKGDIAEGYSVSREKKESFPLTVTSAQKNPTAFYLCASSLLTGGIPEQYFGPGTRLTVT.